This T cell receptor (beta chain) derives from a study of OX40 agonist ivuxolimab in advanced cancers. Generated by immunoSEQ multiplex PCR, the TCRdb table keeps only in-frame clones and is missing some. Of about 23,000 clones listed, approximately 78% are singletons. Concerning this clone: What it binds is unknown.

Study-level results: In the 0.1 to 3.0 mg/kg range, CD4+ and CD8+ blood T cells had expanded clonally by week 6. Averaging showed that CD8+ T cells had more expanded clones than CD4+ did.

There are 15 residues in the CDR3. After removal of 5 bases from V and 2 bases from J, the junction contained 8 bases not matched to a gene. CDR1 and CDR2 (germline): SEHNR, FQNEAQ (reference sequence). This specimen consisted of CD4+ or CD8+ T cells sorted from blood, obtained in a trial of the OX40 agonist ivuxolimab. The V call is TRBV7-9, the J call TRBJ2-5; TRBD2 aligns across 7 bases. The clonotype originates from an adult with an advanced solid tumor such as melanoma, head and neck, liver or kidney cancer. The CDR3 DNA reads TGTGCCAGCAGCGCGTTCACGGGGGGACAAGAGACCCAGTACTTC. Translation gives CASSAFTGGQETQYF. The whole variable domain, remainder taken from reference TRBV7-9 and TRBJ2-5, is DTGVSQNPRHKITKRGQNVTFRCDPISEHNRLYWYRQTLGQGPEFLTYFQNEAQLEKSRLLSDRFSAERPKGSFSTLEIQRTEQGDSAMYLCASSAFTGGQETQYFGPGTRLLVL.